These 3 T cell receptor beta chains were all obtained from the same sample, sequenced in a study of blood T cell repertoires in COVID-19. Sequenced by immunoSEQ multiplex PCR; TCRdb stores in-frame clones only, minus some. This table holds around 56,000 clones, about 70% found once. Source material: peripheral blood. Every receptor here comes from a woman between 65 and 79 years old with acute or convalescent COVID-19.

This clone was detected only once. CDR3 protein: CATSDLGVPGTDTQYF. As DNA, the CDR3 is TGTGCCACCAGTGATTTAGGGGTGCCGGGCACAGATACGCAGTATTTT. This sequence joins TRBV24-1 and TRBJ2-3; D possibly corresponds to TRBD1 (5 bases). With 1 base removed from V and 1 base from J, the gap between germline ends came to 11 bases. Germline CDR1 KGHDR, CDR2 SFDVKD. The CDR3 contains 16 residues.

In this sample, this clone turned up a few times. The V and J genes are TRBV5-1 and TRBJ2-5; 7 positions agree with TRBD1. The CDR3 has 16 residues. Germline V gives CDR1 SGHRS, CDR2 YFSETQ. Trimming took 4 bases from V and 2 from J; bases not matched to a gene: 11. The CDR3 DNA reads as TGCGCCAGCAGCCCCGGCTACGGGACAGCACAAGAGACCCAGTACTTC. This translates into CASSPGYGTAQETQYF.

The chain couples TRBV29-1 to TRBJ2-4; 7 bases are shared with TRBD1. Trimming took 1 base from V and 0 from J; bases not matched to a gene: 3. Germline V CDR1 and CDR2: SQVTM, ANQGSEA. This CDR3 has 15 amino acids. The CDR3 reads CSVEGTGVAKNIQYF. DNA for the CDR3: TGCAGCGTTGAAGGGACAGGAGTAGCCAAAAACATTCAGTACTTC.